The 25 T cell receptor beta chains below come from one sample, sequenced in a study of T cell changes during pregnancy in multiple sclerosis. Method: immunoSEQ multiplex PCR; TCRdb's copy keeps in-frame clones and lacks some. The sample gives some 48,000 clones, about nine tenths of which show up once; 0.61% is in the top ten. Sequencing used CD4+ T cells from peripheral blood mononuclear cells, obtained after pregnancy. The receptors were gathered from a female donor in good health, enrolled as a control in a pregnancy study.

This clone was recorded once. The V and J genes are TRBV6-1 and TRBJ2-7; no clear D gene. The V and J ends lost 7 bases and 7 bases respectively, with 11 bases between them. Germline V gene sequence: CDR1 MNHNS, CDR2 SASEGT. This CDR3 has 11 amino acids. CDR3 sequence reads: CASTTVWEQYF. The CDR3 nucleotides read TGTGCCAGCACCACGGTCTGGGAGCAGTACTTC.

The chain is built from TRBV15 and TRBJ2-7; TRBD2 is a possible D gene (6 bases). The germline gives CDR1 LNHNV, CDR2 YYDKDF (reference sequence). V lost 0 bases, J lost 4 bases, and 10 bases lay in between. The CDR3 extends over 14 amino acids. Written as DNA, the CDR3 is TGTGCCACCAGCAGAGACCGGGCGGGGTACGAGCAGTACTTC. Its protein is CATSRDRAGYEQYF.

The table lists this clone with a count of one. This sequence joins TRBV5-6 and TRBJ2-1; 9 nucleotides match TRBD2. V shed 1 base, J shed 6 bases, and the junction held 14 bases outside the gene matches. The CDR3 totals 18 residues. Germline CDR1 and CDR2: SGHDT and YYEEEE. CDR3 DNA: TGTGCCAGCAGCTTGAGAGACATACTAGCGGGTATCTTCAATGAGCAGTTCTTC. The encoded protein is CASSLRDILAGIFNEQFF.

The chain couples TRBV28 to TRBJ2-1; 9 bases are a match to TRBD2. The CDR3 has 16 amino acids. Trimming cost V 4 bases and J 5 bases; bases outside gene matches: 9. Germline V gene sequence: CDR1 MDHEN, CDR2 SYDVKM. The CDR3 is CASSSLGEREDNEQFF. In DNA, the CDR3 is TGTGCCAGCAGTTCCCTCGGGGAGCGGGAGGACAATGAGCAGTTCTTC.

This chain connects TRBV29-1 to TRBJ2-3; 9 nucleotides agree with TRBD1. Germline values: CDR1 SQVTM, CDR2 ANQGSEA. This CDR3 has 17 amino acids. The ends lost 2 bases at V and 2 bases at J; junction bases unmatched: 11. CDR3: CSVEKGAGTGYTDTQYF. In DNA, the CDR3 is TGCAGCGTTGAAAAGGGTGCCGGGACAGGGTACACAGATACGCAGTATTTT.

The V and J genes are TRBV27 and TRBJ2-7; 7 bases agree with TRBD2. The CDR3 is 14 residues long. The ends lost 6 bases at V and 3 bases at J; junction bases unmatched: 8. Germline CDR1 and CDR2: MNHEY and SMNVEV (reference sequence). CDR3 bases: TGTGCCAGCAGGCGTAGCGGGCCTTTCTACGAGCAGTACTTC. Its translation: CASRRSGPFYEQYF.

The chain recombines TRBV15 with TRBJ1-2; 7 nucleotides agree with TRBD1. V trimming: 2 bases; J trimming: 9 bases; junction bases outside the gene matches: 6. There are 13 residues in the CDR3. Germline assignment: CDR1 LNHNV and CDR2 YYDKDF (reference sequence). The CDR3 reads CATSRIQGIRYTF. The CDR3, as DNA: TGTGCCACCAGCAGAATACAGGGGATCCGCTACACCTTC.

V is TRBV5-1 and J is TRBJ2-3; the D gene is possibly TRBD2 (6 bases). The CDR3 contains 14 residues. From germline, CDR1 is SGHRS and CDR2 YFSETQ. V was trimmed by 0 bases and J by 5 bases, leaving 10 bases between them. CDR3 in amino acids: CASSLGGVQDTQYF. The DNA for the CDR3 is TGCGCCAGCAGCTTGGGGGGGGTACAAGATACGCAGTATTTT.

This chain connects TRBV30 to TRBJ1-2, with 7 bases identical to TRBD1. The CDR3 totals 13 residues. J lost 2 bases, V lost 8 bases, and 8 bases had no gene match. CDR1 is GTSNPN and CDR2 is SVGIG in the germline V gene (reference sequence). The CDR3 loop is CAGNTGVNYGYTF. CDR3 sequence (DNA): TGTGCCGGTAATACAGGGGTGAACTATGGCTACACCTTC. Combining the CDR3 with reference TRBV30 and TRBJ1-2 gives the whole variable domain SQTIHQWPATLVQPVGSPLSLECTVEGTSNPNLYWYRQAAGRGLQLLFYSVGIGQISSEVPQNLSASRPQDRQFILSSKKLLLSDSGFYLCAGNTGVNYGYTFGSGTRLTVV.

Here the CDR3 reads CASSLWGQNPDTQYF. CDR3 nucleotide sequence: TGTGCCAGCAGCTTGTGGGGACAGAACCCAGATACGCAGTATTTT. The rearrangement uses TRBV7-3 and TRBJ2-3; 7 bases align to TRBD1. Per the germline V gene, CDR1 is SGHTA and CDR2 is FQGTGA. Trimming at V came to 3 bases and at J to 4 bases, leaving 7 bases not matched to a gene. The CDR3 runs to 15 residues.

J is TRBJ1-2 and V is TRBV30; D gene unclear. CDR3 length: 11 residues. V was cut by 7 bases and J by 6 bases, with 12 bases left in between. Germline V CDR1 and CDR2: GTSNPN, SVGIG (reference sequence). The CDR3 sequence: CASLLKHGYTF. For the CDR3, the DNA is TGTGCCTCCTTATTAAAGCATGGCTACACCTTC.

V gene TRBV6-1 combines with J gene TRBJ1-6; D gene ambiguous. Trimming took 6 bases from V and 7 from J, leaving 13 bases between them. The germline CDR1 and CDR2 sequences are MNHNS and SASEGT. The CDR3 is 14 residues long. Here the CDR3 reads CASSPRGENSPLHF. DNA of the CDR3: TGTGCCAGCAGCCCTCGCGGGGAGAATTCACCCCTCCACTTT.

The chain combines TRBV19 with TRBJ2-3, with 11 nucleotides matching TRBD2. V lost 3 bases to trimming and J lost 6 bases; unmatched junction nucleotides: 11. CDR1 is LNHDA and CDR2 is SQIVND in the germline V gene (reference sequence). The CDR3 runs 17 residues. In DNA, the CDR3 is TGTGCCAGTAGTATCGACCGTTTAGCGGGGGGGTATGATACGCAGTATTTT. Amino acid sequence: CASSIDRLAGGYDTQYF. Based on the CDR3 plus reference TRBV19 and TRBJ2-3, the full variable domain is DGGITQSPKYLFRKEGQNVTLSCEQNLNHDAMYWYRQDPGQGLRLIYYSQIVNDFQKGDIAEGYSVSREKKESFPLTVTSAQKNPTAFYLCASSIDRLAGGYDTQYFGPGTRLTVL.

The chain has TRBV2 and TRBJ2-2; D is perhaps TRBD2 (5 bases). The CDR3 is made up of 12 amino acids. Trimming stripped 4 bases from V and 9 bases from J, with 9 bases between. Germline CDR1 SNHLY, CDR2 FYNNEI. The CDR3 spells CASSVRGRELFF. The CDR3 nucleotides are TGTGCCAGCAGTGTAAGAGGGAGGGAGCTGTTTTTT.

J is TRBJ1-4 and V is TRBV30, with D hard to call. Looked up from germline, CDR1 is GTSNPN and CDR2 is SVGIG (reference sequence). Trimming stripped 2 bases from V and 8 bases from J, with 9 bases between. This CDR3 contains 12 residues. The CDR3 nucleotides read TGTGCCTGGAGTCCCAGGATCGAAAAACTGTTTTTT. It codes for CAWSPRIEKLFF. Complete variable domain (other parts from reference TRBV30 and TRBJ1-4): SQTIHQWPATLVQPVGSPLSLECTVEGTSNPNLYWYRQAAGRGLQLLFYSVGIGQISSEVPQNLSASRPQDRQFILSSKKLLLSDSGFYLCAWSPRIEKLFFGSGTQLSVL.

This clone is a singleton in its sample. The rearrangement links TRBV14 to TRBJ1-1; 9 positions match TRBD1. This CDR3 is 17 amino acids long. V lost 4 bases, J lost 4 bases, and 13 bases stayed unmatched. The germline CDR1 and CDR2 sequences are SGHDN and FVKESK. The CDR3 protein is CASSRLTGGLESTEAFF. Written as DNA, the CDR3 is TGTGCCAGCAGCCGCTTGACAGGGGGTCTGGAAAGCACTGAAGCTTTCTTT.

Only one count was recorded for this clone. The rearrangement joins TRBV5-1 to TRBJ2-1; 8 bases align to TRBD2. Germline loops: CDR1 SGHRS, CDR2 YFSETQ. With 5 bases clipped from V and 2 bases from J, the junction kept 3 bases outside the gene matches. This CDR3 comprises 14 residues. For the CDR3, the DNA is TGCGCCAGCAGTACGGGGGGGCCCTACAATGAGCAGTTCTTC. It specifies CASSTGGPYNEQFF.

The chain joins TRBV28 to TRBJ2-7, with TRBD2 matching 8 bases. The CDR3 runs 17 residues. CDR1 is MDHEN, CDR2 SYDVKM, per germline. Trimming took 4 bases from V and 0 from J; bases not matched to a gene: 11. DNA of the CDR3: TGTGCCAGCAGTTCCACCCTGACTAGCGCGAGCTCCTACGAGCAGTACTTC. It specifies CASSSTLTSASSYEQYF.

This chain joins TRBV30 and TRBJ1-6; D unclear. V was clipped by 2 bases and J by 5 bases, with 13 bases between them. CDR3 size: 15 residues. Germline V CDR1 and CDR2: GTSNPN, SVGIG (reference sequence). CDR3 sequence: CAWSTMHLNNSPLHF. The CDR3 DNA follows: TGTGCCTGGAGTACTATGCACCTCAATAATTCACCCCTCCACTTT.

This clone was detected only once. The V gene is TRBV7-6, the J gene TRBJ1-4; 10 bases map to TRBD1. The germline gives CDR1 SGHVS, CDR2 FNYEAQ. The CDR3 covers 16 residues. V dropped 5 bases and J dropped 13; count of bases not matched to a gene: 16. The chain's CDR3 is CASSNREGQGILGLFF. CDR3 nucleotide sequence: TGTGCCAGCAGCAATCGGGAGGGACAGGGGATATTAGGACTGTTTTTT.

V is TRBV19 and J is TRBJ2-1; TRBD2 agrees at 7 bases. CDR1 and CDR2 (germline): LNHDA, SQIVND (reference sequence). This CDR3 has 13 residues. J lost 5 bases, V lost 3 bases, and 1 base had no gene match. CDR3 region: CASSILADNEQFF. CDR3 bases: TGTGCCAGTAGTATCCTAGCGGACAATGAGCAGTTCTTC.

The J gene is TRBJ1-1, the V gene TRBV9, with 7 bases lining up with TRBD1. Germline trimming cut 4 bases from V and 2 bases from J; bases unmatched to any gene: 5. The CDR3 is made up of 14 amino acids. Per germline, CDR1 SGDLS and CDR2 YYNGEE. This chain's CDR3 is CASSLGTANTEAFF. For the CDR3, the DNA is TGTGCCAGCAGCTTAGGGACAGCCAACACTGAAGCTTTCTTT.

V and J are TRBV4-2 and TRBJ1-2; D is unclear. V lost 4 bases, J lost 8 bases, and 20 bases lay in between. The germline V gene has CDR1 LGHNA and CDR2 YNFKEQ. The CDR3 loop spans 15 amino acids. CDR3: CASSRVGGSSDGYTF. In DNA, the CDR3 is TGTGCCAGCAGCCGGGTAGGAGGGTCAAGCGACGGCTACACCTTC.

The V call is TRBV19, the J call TRBJ1-1; no definite D call. In germline, CDR1 is LNHDA, CDR2 SQIVND (reference sequence). The CDR3 is 9 amino acids. V lost 11 bases and J lost 7, with 8 bases in between. CDR3 nucleotides: TGTGCCTTTCCCCATGAAGCTTTCTTT. Translating gives CAFPHEAFF.

This chain connects TRBV19 to TRBJ1-1, with 7 nucleotides matching TRBD1. This CDR3 comprises 13 residues. V was pared by 2 bases and J by 10 bases, with 7 bases of the junction left unmatched. Germline V gene data show CDR1 as LNHDA and CDR2 as SQIVND (reference sequence). The CDR3 DNA follows: TGTGCCAGTAGTATAACCATTACAGGGGCAGCTTTCTTT. It specifies CASSITITGAAFF.